The 22 T cell receptor beta chains reported below all come from one sample, sequenced in a study of blood T cell repertoires in COVID-19. TCRdb's table, derived via immunoSEQ multiplex PCR, lists solely in-frame clones and lacks some. The sample carries 35,000 to 50,000 clones, more than 80% recorded once. Source material: peripheral blood. The receptors derive from a man aged 60 to 75 with acute or convalescent COVID-19.

Points on this clone: The limits of the CDR3 on the DNA are not certain, so only TCRdb's listed CDR3 is given. The chain uses TRBV27 and TRBJ2-3; the table gives TRBD1 as D, unverified against the DNA. Looked up from germline, CDR1 is MNHEY and CDR2 is SMNVEV (reference sequence). Termini included, the CDR3 measures 17 amino acids. The CDR3 loop is CASSSFGFGPGTDTQYF.

This chain connects TRBV27 to TRBJ2-2, with a possible D match to TRBD1 (6 bases). V gave up 6 bases and J gave up 2 bases, with 16 bases separating them. This CDR3 has 16 residues. Germline CDR1 and CDR2: MNHEY and SMNVEV (reference sequence). In nucleotides, the CDR3 is TGTGCCAGCAGACCTTTAGACAGGCCCAACACCGGGGAGCTGTTTTTT. It encodes CASRPLDRPNTGELFF.

In DNA form, the CDR3 reads TGTGCCAGCAGCTCCGCGGGGGCAGACACAGATACGCAGTATTTT. As protein: CASSSAGADTDTQYF. The chain joins TRBV11-2 to TRBJ2-3; D possibly corresponds to TRBD2 (7 bases). The V gene's germline CDR1 is SGHAT and CDR2 FQNNGV. This CDR3 spans 15 amino acids. Trimming removed 4 bases at V and 2 bases at J, with 13 bases between.

The CDR3 coding sequence is TGTGCCACGGAAGGGGACAGGGGGACAGATACGCAGTATTTT. Its translation is CATEGDRGTDTQYF. V is TRBV2 and J is TRBJ2-3, with 11 nucleotides matching TRBD1. After removal of 10 bases from V and 3 bases from J, the junction contained 6 bases not matched to a gene. The CDR3 runs to 14 residues. In germline, CDR1 is SNHLY, CDR2 FYNNEI.

This sequence joins TRBV5-1 and TRBJ2-2; TRBD2 matches at 8 bases. CDR1 and CDR2 from the germline V gene are SGHRS and YFSETQ. With 0 bases clipped from V and 4 bases from J, the junction kept 5 bases outside the gene matches. The CDR3 loop spans 16 amino acids. The CDR3 DNA sequence: TGCGCCAGCAGCTTGGAGCTAGCGGGCTTCACCGGGGAGCTGTTTTTT. This gives the protein CASSLELAGFTGELFF. Complete variable domain (other parts from reference TRBV5-1 and TRBJ2-2): KAGVTQTPRYLIKTRGQQVTLSCSPISGHRSVSWYQQTPGQGLQFLFEYFSETQRNKGNFPGRFSGRQFSNSRSEMNVSTLELGDSALYLCASSLELAGFTGELFFGEGSRLTVL.

Here the CDR3 DNA reads TGCAGTGCTAGTGATAGCGGGAAGACTGCCTACGAGCAGTACTTC. This codes for CSASDSGKTAYEQYF. The chain recombines TRBV20-1 with TRBJ2-7, with 8 bases that match TRBD2. V shed 3 bases and J 2 bases; nucleotides not matched to a gene: 9. The CDR3 length is 15 residues. Germline CDR1 and CDR2: DFQATT and SNEGSKA (reference sequence).

This clone was seen a single time. V is TRBV19 and J is TRBJ2-2, with TRBD2 matching 10 bases. This CDR3 contains 17 residues. The junction had 13 bases not matched to a gene; V was cut back by 6 bases and J by 6 bases. CDR1 is LNHDA, CDR2 SQIVND, per germline (reference sequence). The chain's CDR3 is CASSLLAGVVKAGELFF. In DNA, the CDR3 is TGTGCCAGTAGCTTGCTAGCGGGAGTAGTAAAAGCCGGGGAGCTGTTTTTT.

The rearrangement links TRBV6-1 to TRBJ2-1, with TRBD2 identical over 8 bases. The CDR3 loop spans 17 amino acids. Unmatched junction bases numbered 10, after V lost 2 bases and J lost 4 bases. The germline V gene has CDR1 MNHNS and CDR2 SASEGT. The CDR3: CASSESLAGTSYNEQFF. CDR3 nucleotide sequence: TGTGCCAGCAGTGAATCATTAGCGGGGACCTCATACAATGAGCAGTTCTTC.

V usage is TRBV19 and J usage is TRBJ2-1, with D possibly being TRBD2 (5 bases). With 3 bases removed from V and 8 bases from J, the gap between germline ends came to 11 bases. In germline, CDR1 is LNHDA, CDR2 SQIVND (reference sequence). This CDR3 comprises 13 residues. CDR3: CASSMIGRDEQFF. As DNA, the CDR3 is TGTGCCAGTAGTATGATAGGGAGAGATGAGCAGTTCTTC.

The chain couples TRBV6-2 or TRBV6-3 to TRBJ1-2; 7 bases map to TRBD1. V trimming: 3 bases; J trimming: 4 bases; junction bases outside the gene matches: 5. The CDR3 has 14 residues. Germline CDR1 is MNHEY and CDR2 is SVGEGT. As DNA, the CDR3 is TGTGCCAGCAGTTATGGGACAGCAGCCTATGGCTACACCTTC. Encoded protein: CASSYGTAAYGYTF.

The V gene is TRBV30, the J gene TRBJ1-5, with TRBD1 matching 7 bases. Germline CDR1 is GTSNPN and CDR2 is SVGIG (reference sequence). V gave up 0 bases and J gave up 4 bases; unmatched junction bases: 6. This CDR3 contains 15 residues. CDR3 region: CAWSVRGQRNQPQHF. CDR3 in DNA: TGTGCCTGGAGTGTACGGGGACAGAGGAATCAGCCCCAGCATTTT.

The CDR3 is CASNPGQGYSPLHF. The CDR3 DNA follows: TGTGCCAGCAATCCGGGACAGGGGTACTCACCCCTCCACTTT. The chain joins TRBV6-5 to TRBJ1-6; TRBD1 aligns across 10 bases. After removal of 7 bases from V and 10 bases from J, the junction contained 7 bases not matched to a gene. CDR1 is MNHEY, CDR2 SVGAGI, per germline. The CDR3 sequence is 14 residues long.

The chain combines TRBV11-1 with TRBJ2-7; D remains ambiguous. V dropped 1 base and J dropped 3 bases, with 10 bases sitting between them. The CDR3 is 14 amino acids. The germline V gene has CDR1 SGHAT and CDR2 FQDESV (reference sequence). In nucleotides, the CDR3 is TGTGCCAGCAGCTTAGGTCGACTTCTCTACGAGCAGTACTTC. Protein sequence: CASSLGRLLYEQYF.

The chain carries TRBV6-5 and TRBJ1-5; weak D call: TRBD1 (5 bases). The CDR3 loop spans 14 amino acids. Germline V gene lookup returns CDR1 MNHEY and CDR2 SVGAGI. Trimming left V 7 bases short and J 3 bases short, with 13 bases between. The CDR3 DNA reads TGTGCCAGCACCCCAGACAGTCCCAATCAGCCCCAGCATTTT. As protein: CASTPDSPNQPQHF.

This chain joins TRBV6-6 and TRBJ1-1, with D possibly TRBD1 on 6 matching bases. Trimming removed 4 bases from V and 3 bases from J, with 12 bases in between. CDR1 and CDR2 from the germline V gene are MNHNY and SVGAGI (reference sequence). This CDR3 spans 14 amino acids. The CDR3: CASSFSGADTEAFF. The CDR3, as DNA: TGTGCCAGCAGTTTTTCAGGGGCGGACACTGAAGCTTTCTTT.

This clone was counted a single time. The chain links TRBV27 to TRBJ2-7; D gene ambiguous. This CDR3 has 12 amino acids. The germline CDR1 and CDR2 sequences are MNHEY and SMNVEV (reference sequence). V lost 5 bases to trimming and J lost 7 bases, with 12 bases between them. The DNA for the CDR3 is TGTGCCAGCAGTCTACCCCCGGGTGAGCAGTACTTC. Translated: CASSLPPGEQYF.

The V gene is TRBV12-3 or TRBV12-4, the J gene TRBJ2-5; D gene unclear. This CDR3 has 12 amino acids. The V gene lost 4 bases and the J gene lost 5 bases, with 8 bases spanning the gap. CDR3 in DNA: TGTGCCAGCAGTTCGTACTGGGAGACCCAGTACTTC. This sequence encodes CASSSYWETQYF.

This rearrangement joins TRBV6-5 to TRBJ2-1; D might be TRBD2 (5 bases). The CDR3 is 12 amino acids. Germline V lookup: CDR1 MNHEY, CDR2 SVGAGI. V lost 6 bases and J 6 bases, leaving 9 bases between the germline ends. CDR3 nucleotide sequence: TGTGCCAGCAGGGCACTAGGCAATGAGCAGTTCTTC. It specifies CASRALGNEQFF.

The chain employs TRBV24-1 and TRBJ2-1, with a tentative D call TRBD2 (5 bases). V lost 5 bases and J 2 bases, leaving 9 bases between the germline ends. The CDR3 is 14 residues long. The V gene's germline CDR1 is KGHDR and CDR2 SFDVKD. The CDR3, as DNA: TGTGCCACCAGTGGACGGGAAGCCTACAATGAGCAGTTCTTC. Encoded protein: CATSGREAYNEQFF.

The genes are TRBV6-5 and TRBJ1-2; a possible D gene is TRBD1 (5 bases). V lost 6 bases and J lost 6, with 11 bases in between. The CDR3 runs to 12 residues. Looked up from germline, CDR1 is MNHEY and CDR2 is SVGAGI. In DNA form, the CDR3 reads TGTGCCAGCAGCACGACAGCTAATGGCTACACCTTC. Its translation: CASSTTANGYTF.

The chain combines TRBV2 with TRBJ2-7; 8 bases align to TRBD2. V lost 6 bases and J lost 1; bases outside the gene matches: 8. The CDR3 extends over 15 amino acids. The germline V gene has CDR1 SNHLY and CDR2 FYNNEI. The CDR3 here is CASRKQRGPSYEQYF. CDR3 coding DNA: TGTGCCAGCAGGAAACAGCGGGGGCCGTCCTACGAGCAGTACTTC.

V is TRBV9 and J is TRBJ2-2; 10 nucleotides match TRBD1. CDR3 length: 16 amino acids. CDR1 is SGDLS and CDR2 is YYNGEE in the germline V gene. V shed 3 bases and J 3 bases; nucleotides not matched to a gene: 5. The CDR3 reads CASSAPGQGHTGELFF. The CDR3 region has the DNA TGTGCCAGCAGCGCACCGGGACAGGGGCACACCGGGGAGCTGTTTTTT.